These 23 T cell receptor beta chains originate from one sample sequenced in a study of cytomegalovirus exposure and HLA in healthy donors. The PCR had 60 Vbeta and 13 Jbeta primers. Using immunoSEQ multiplex PCR, the repertoire was profiled, and TCRdb retains in-frame clones only, with some absent. The sample shows fewer than 120,000 clones, roughly 84% of them seen only once. Sequencing was done on a sample of PBMCs. The receptor source for this set is a man between 25 and 39 years old in good health and CMV-seropositive.

This clone was observed a handful of times. The CDR3 coding sequence is TGTGCCAGCAGCGATAGGGGAGGAAACTATGGCTACACCTTC. This sequence encodes CASSDRGGNYGYTF. The V call is TRBV7-9, the J call TRBJ1-2; weak D call: TRBD1 (5 bases). Trimming shortened V by 5 bases and J by 2 bases, and 12 bases separated the two germline ends. Per germline, CDR1 SEHNR and CDR2 FQNEAQ (reference sequence). The CDR3 is 14 amino acids.

The genes are TRBV9 and TRBJ2-1, with TRBD2 matching over 7 bases. Looked up from germline, CDR1 is SGDLS and CDR2 is YYNGEE. CDR3 size: 14 residues. The junction had 5 bases not matched to a gene; V was cut back by 6 bases and J by 2 bases. CDR3 loop: CASNGGGPYNEQFF. The CDR3 DNA sequence: TGTGCCAGCAATGGGGGGGGTCCCTACAATGAGCAGTTCTTC.

This clone has more than one count but fewer than ten. The chain recombines TRBV7-2 with TRBJ1-2; D not certain. The CDR3 loop spans 12 amino acids. Germline loops: CDR1 SGHTA, CDR2 FQGNSA. Trimming removed 1 base from V and 8 bases from J, with 8 bases in between. CDR3 residues: CASSLGSGGYTF. In nucleotides, the CDR3 is TGTGCCAGCAGCTTAGGGTCGGGGGGCTACACCTTC.

The chain employs TRBV7-9 and TRBJ2-7; 7 bases are shared with TRBD2. Losses at the gene ends were 6 bases for V and 2 bases for J; bases not matched to a gene: 16. The CDR3 is 17 amino acids. Germline assignment: CDR1 SEHNR and CDR2 FQNEAQ (reference sequence). CDR3 nucleotide sequence: TGTGCCAGCAGATCCCTTATGGGGGGGACCCTTCCCTACGAGCAGTACTTC. Protein product: CASRSLMGGTLPYEQYF.

This chain links TRBV5-5 with TRBJ1-1; D gene unclear. This CDR3 has 14 amino acids. Germline assignment: CDR1 SGHKS and CDR2 YYEKEE (reference sequence). With 3 bases removed from V and 5 bases from J, the gap between germline ends came to 14 bases. CDR3 amino acids: CASSSDGGRTEAFF. CDR3 nucleotide sequence: TGTGCCAGCAGCTCGGACGGAGGGAGGACTGAAGCTTTCTTT.

This sequence joins TRBV6-6 and TRBJ1-4, with D possibly being TRBD1 (5 bases). Between the trimmed V and J ends, which lost 0 bases and 7 bases, there was a span of 9 bases. CDR3 size: 14 residues. Germline V gene data show CDR1 as MNHNY and CDR2 as SVGAGI (reference sequence). In DNA, the CDR3 is TGTGCCAGCAGTTACTCGAGGGGAGGTGAAAAACTGTTTTTT. Residues: CASSYSRGGEKLFF.

This clone was counted only a few times. This chain joins TRBV4-3 and TRBJ1-1; the match to TRBD1 covers 7 bases. CDR1 LGHNA and CDR2 YSLEER come from the germline V gene. This CDR3 is built from 16 residues. V lost 0 bases, J lost 3 bases, and 7 bases stayed unmatched. DNA for the CDR3: TGCGCCAGCAGCCAAGACGGAGGGGGCGCCGACACTGAAGCTTTCTTT. Protein: CASSQDGGGADTEAFF.

This clone was seen only once. This chain connects TRBV9 to TRBJ2-5, with D possibly matching TRBD1 (6 bases). V was cut by 7 bases and J by 1 base, with 11 bases left in between. CDR1 is SGDLS and CDR2 is YYNGEE in the germline V gene. The CDR3 is 13 amino acids. In nucleotides, the CDR3 is TGTGCCAGCGCGGACAGATCCCAAGAGACCCAGTACTTC. This encodes CASADRSQETQYF. The variable domain in full, completed from reference TRBV9 and TRBJ2-5, reads DSGVTQTPKHLITATGQRVTLRCSPRSGDLSVYWYQQSLDQGLQFLIQYYNGEERAKGNILERFSAQQFPDLHSELNLSSLELGDSALYFCASADRSQETQYFGPGTRLLVL.

The chain couples TRBV6-5 to TRBJ2-5, with 12 bases identical to TRBD2. The CDR3 consists of 15 residues. The V segment lost 7 bases and the J segment 5 bases; nucleotides outside the gene matches: 8. Germline V gene data show CDR1 as MNHEY and CDR2 as SVGAGI. CDR3 DNA: TGTGCCAGCACCCGTCTAGCGGGGGGGCAGGAGACCCAGTACTTC. The encoded protein is CASTRLAGGQETQYF.

The gene calls are TRBV7-9 and TRBJ2-7, with D maybe TRBD1 (6 bases). The germline CDR1 and CDR2 sequences are SEHNR and FQNEAQ (reference sequence). The V end was cut by 4 bases, the J end by 4 bases, with 8 bases between. This CDR3 spans 12 amino acids. The CDR3 bases are TGTGCCAGCAGCTGGACAGAATACGAGCAGTACTTC. Translating it yields CASSWTEYEQYF.

The rearrangement links TRBV7-2 to TRBJ2-3; D unresolved. The CDR3 is 15 amino acids. Trimming left V 1 base short and J 0 bases short, with 8 bases between. CDR1 is SGHTA, CDR2 FQGNSA, per germline. CDR3 amino acids: CASSLDGSSTDTQYF. The CDR3 region has the DNA TGTGCCAGCAGCTTAGACGGGTCTAGCACAGATACGCAGTATTTT.

J is TRBJ1-2 and V is TRBV7-2, with a possible D match to TRBD1 (5 bases). Germline CDR1 is SGHTA and CDR2 is FQGNSA. This CDR3 spans 13 amino acids. V shed 2 bases and J shed 3 bases, with 7 bases lying between them. The CDR3 nucleotides read TGTGCCAGCAGCTTAATGGGGCACTATGGCTACACCTTC. Translated, it gives CASSLMGHYGYTF.

This clone has a handful of counts. The chain is built from TRBV7-6 and TRBJ2-5; 11 bases match TRBD2. The end of the DNA aligns better with TRBJ2-7, so the J call may be wrong. CDR1 is SGHVS, CDR2 FNYEAQ, per germline. CDR3 size: 14 residues. The CDR3 protein is CASSPGTSGYEQYF. Written as DNA, the CDR3 is TGTGCCAGCAGCCCAGGGACTAGCGGCTACGAGCAGTACTTC.

This clone was counted between two and nine times. This chain connects TRBV18 to TRBJ1-1; no firm D call. With 3 bases removed from V and 1 base from J, the gap between germline ends came to 6 bases. The CDR3 consists of 13 residues. Germline loops: CDR1 KGHSH, CDR2 LQKENI. The CDR3 protein is CASSPFPNTEAFF. The DNA for the CDR3 is TGTGCCAGCTCACCCTTTCCGAACACTGAAGCTTTCTTT.

The gene calls are TRBV11-3 and TRBJ1-2; D remains unclear. Germline V gene lookup returns CDR1 SGHNT and CDR2 YENEEA. This CDR3 is built from 13 residues. The ends were cut back, 4 bases at V and 2 bases at J, with 8 bases in the middle. The chain's CDR3 is CASSSGENYGYTF. CDR3 DNA sequence: TGTGCCAGCAGCTCGGGAGAGAACTATGGCTACACCTTC. Full variable domain (rest looked up from reference TRBV11-3 and TRBJ1-2): EAGVVQSPRYKIIEKKQPVAFWCNPISGHNTLYWYLQNLGQGPELLIRYENEEAVDDSQLPKDRFSAERLKGVDSTLKIQPAELGDSAVYLCASSSGENYGYTFGSGTRLTVV.

This sequence joins TRBV19 and TRBJ2-1, with 12 nucleotides matching TRBD2. V lost 5 bases, J lost 4 bases, and 12 bases stayed unmatched. Germline values: CDR1 LNHDA, CDR2 SQIVND (reference sequence). The CDR3 has 18 amino acids. The CDR3 DNA follows: TGTGCCAGTAGTTTCCTACTCACTAGCGGGGGGAATTACAATGAGCAGTTCTTC. It translates to CASSFLLTSGGNYNEQFF.

The rearrangement uses TRBV28 and TRBJ2-1; 12 bases map to TRBD2. The CDR3 totals 14 residues. After removal of 6 bases from V and 7 bases from J, the junction contained 4 bases not matched to a gene. CDR1 is MDHEN, CDR2 SYDVKM, per germline. The CDR3, as DNA: TGTGCCAGCAGCCGGACTAGCGGGGAAAATGAGCAGTTCTTC. Residues: CASSRTSGENEQFF.

The chain is built from TRBV6-1 and TRBJ2-1; 14 nucleotides line up with TRBD2. Per the germline V gene, CDR1 is MNHNS and CDR2 is SASEGT. This CDR3 has 13 amino acids. The trim removed 7 bases at V and 14 bases at J, leaving 7 bases unmatched. The CDR3 DNA reads TGTGCCAGCACGACTAGCGGGGGGGCCCGAGAGTTCTTC. Encoded protein: CASTTSGGAREFF.

The chain couples TRBV5-6 to TRBJ1-4; D not resolved. Germline values: CDR1 SGHDT, CDR2 YYEEEE. The CDR3 covers 12 residues. V lost 0 bases, J lost 13 bases, and 10 bases lay in between. The CDR3 protein is CASSLETEGLFF. The CDR3 region has the DNA TGTGCCAGCAGCTTGGAAACAGAAGGACTGTTTTTT.

The rearrangement uses TRBV30 and TRBJ2-7; D remains ambiguous. Germline V gives CDR1 GTSNPN, CDR2 SVGIG (reference sequence). The length of the CDR3 is 14 residues. Deletions cut 0 bases from V and 2 bases from J, with 11 bases between. The CDR3 here is CAWSVDKPPYEQYF. DNA for the CDR3: TGTGCCTGGAGTGTTGACAAACCGCCCTACGAGCAGTACTTC.

The chain joins TRBV10-3 to TRBJ1-1; weak D call: TRBD1 (5 bases). From germline, CDR1 is ENHRY and CDR2 SYGVKD. The CDR3 runs 11 residues. V lost 8 bases and J 4 bases, leaving 8 bases between the germline ends. The CDR3 DNA is TGTGCCATCGGGGGGGGCACTGAAGCTTTCTTT. Encoded protein: CAIGGGTEAFF.

J is TRBJ2-1 and V is TRBV7-9, with D possibly TRBD2 on 5 matching bases. CDR3 length: 15 amino acids. Germline CDR1 and CDR2: SEHNR and FQNEAQ (reference sequence). V shed 5 bases and J shed 3 bases, with 14 bases lying between them. The CDR3 here is CASSETDGNYNEQFF. The CDR3 DNA follows: TGTGCCAGCAGCGAAACTGACGGGAACTACAATGAGCAGTTCTTC. Supplemented by reference TRBV7-9 and TRBJ2-1, the full variable domain reads DTGVSQNPRHKITKRGQNVTFRCDPISEHNRLYWYRQTLGQGPEFLTYFQNEAQLEKSRLLSDRFSAERPKGSFSTLEIQRTEQGDSAMYLCASSETDGNYNEQFFGPGTRLTVL.

This clone was detected only once. V and J are TRBV19 and TRBJ2-1; TRBD1 matches at 7 bases. The CDR3 spans 13 residues. V shed 4 bases and J 10 bases; nucleotides not matched to a gene: 7. Germline V gene data show CDR1 as LNHDA and CDR2 as SQIVND (reference sequence). The CDR3 loop reads CASSTPDRVEQFF. The CDR3, as DNA: TGTGCCAGTAGTACCCCTGACAGGGTGGAGCAGTTCTTC. The entire variable domain, with the rest obtained from reference TRBV19 and TRBJ2-1, is as follows: DGGITQSPKYLFRKEGQNVTLSCEQNLNHDAMYWYRQDPGQGLRLIYYSQIVNDFQKGDIAEGYSVSREKKESFPLTVTSAQKNPTAFYLCASSTPDRVEQFFGPGTRLTVL.